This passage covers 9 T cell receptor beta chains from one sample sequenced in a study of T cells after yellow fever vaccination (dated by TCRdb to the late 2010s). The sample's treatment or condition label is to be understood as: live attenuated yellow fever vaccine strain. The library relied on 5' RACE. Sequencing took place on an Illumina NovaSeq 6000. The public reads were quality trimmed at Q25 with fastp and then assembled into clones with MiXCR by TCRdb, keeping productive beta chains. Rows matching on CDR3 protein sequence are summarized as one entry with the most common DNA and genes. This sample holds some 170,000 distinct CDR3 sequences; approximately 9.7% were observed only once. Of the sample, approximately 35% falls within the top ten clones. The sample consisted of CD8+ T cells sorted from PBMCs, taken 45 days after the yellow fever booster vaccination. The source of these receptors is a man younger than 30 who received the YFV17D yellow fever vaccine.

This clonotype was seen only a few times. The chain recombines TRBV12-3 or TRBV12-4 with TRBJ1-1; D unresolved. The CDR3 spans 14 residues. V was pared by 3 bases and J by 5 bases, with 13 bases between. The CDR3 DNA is TGTGCCAGCAGTTTTCTCCCCGGGAGGACTGAAGCTTTCTTT. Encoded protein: CASSFLPGRTEAFF.

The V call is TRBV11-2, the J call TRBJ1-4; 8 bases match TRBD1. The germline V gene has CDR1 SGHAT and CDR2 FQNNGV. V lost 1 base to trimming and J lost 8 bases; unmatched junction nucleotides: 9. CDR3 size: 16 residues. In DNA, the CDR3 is TGTGCCAGCAGCTTAGTGGATCGAAACAGGGGGGAAAAACTGTTTTTT. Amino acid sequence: CASSLVDRNRGEKLFF.

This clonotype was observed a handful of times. CDR3: CASSLSPGMNTEAFF. The CDR3 DNA sequence: TGCGCCAGCAGCTTGTCCCCGGGAATGAACACTGAAGCTTTCTTT. The genes are TRBV5-1 and TRBJ1-1; D is ambiguous. Germline assignment: CDR1 SGHRS and CDR2 YFSETQ. CDR3 length: 15 amino acids. Trimming took off 1 base at V and 0 bases at J, with 10 bases between the two ends.

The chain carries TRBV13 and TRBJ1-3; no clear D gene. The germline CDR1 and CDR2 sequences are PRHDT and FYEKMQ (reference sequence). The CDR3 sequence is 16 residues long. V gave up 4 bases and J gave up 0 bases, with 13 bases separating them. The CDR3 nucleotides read TGTGCCAGCAGCTCCGCGGACGGCTACTCTGGAAACACCATATATTTT. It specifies CASSSADGYSGNTIYF.

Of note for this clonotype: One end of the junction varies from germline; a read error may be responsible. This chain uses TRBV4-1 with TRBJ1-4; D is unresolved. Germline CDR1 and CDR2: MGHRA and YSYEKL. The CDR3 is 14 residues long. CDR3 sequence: CASRPGLPNENLFF. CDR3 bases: TGCGCCAGCAGACCGGGCCTCCCGAATGAAAATCTGTTTTTT.

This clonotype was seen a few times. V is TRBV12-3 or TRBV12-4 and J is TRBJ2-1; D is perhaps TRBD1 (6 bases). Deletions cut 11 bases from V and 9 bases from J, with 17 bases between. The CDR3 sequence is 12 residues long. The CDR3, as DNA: TGTGCCCTTGGGGGCCGGGGCAGTGAGCAGTTCTTC. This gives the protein CALGGRGSEQFF.

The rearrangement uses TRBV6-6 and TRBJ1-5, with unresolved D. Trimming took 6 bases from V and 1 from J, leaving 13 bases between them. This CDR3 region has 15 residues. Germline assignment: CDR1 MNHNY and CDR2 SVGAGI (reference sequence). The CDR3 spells CASSVSDWSNQPQHF. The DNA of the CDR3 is TGTGCCAGCAGCGTCTCGGACTGGAGCAATCAGCCCCAGCATTTT.

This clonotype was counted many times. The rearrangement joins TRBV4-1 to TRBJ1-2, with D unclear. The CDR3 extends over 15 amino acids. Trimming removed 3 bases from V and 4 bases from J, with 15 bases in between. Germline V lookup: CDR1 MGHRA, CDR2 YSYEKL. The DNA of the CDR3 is TGCGCCAGCAGCCATCCGGGAAAGGAGATCTATGGCTACACCTTC. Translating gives CASSHPGKEIYGYTF.

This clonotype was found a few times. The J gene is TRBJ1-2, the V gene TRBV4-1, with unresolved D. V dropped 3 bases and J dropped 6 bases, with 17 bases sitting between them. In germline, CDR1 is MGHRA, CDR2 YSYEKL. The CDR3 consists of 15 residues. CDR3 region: CASSQASGFSNGYTF. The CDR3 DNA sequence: TGCGCCAGCAGCCAGGCTTCAGGATTCAGTAATGGCTACACCTTC.